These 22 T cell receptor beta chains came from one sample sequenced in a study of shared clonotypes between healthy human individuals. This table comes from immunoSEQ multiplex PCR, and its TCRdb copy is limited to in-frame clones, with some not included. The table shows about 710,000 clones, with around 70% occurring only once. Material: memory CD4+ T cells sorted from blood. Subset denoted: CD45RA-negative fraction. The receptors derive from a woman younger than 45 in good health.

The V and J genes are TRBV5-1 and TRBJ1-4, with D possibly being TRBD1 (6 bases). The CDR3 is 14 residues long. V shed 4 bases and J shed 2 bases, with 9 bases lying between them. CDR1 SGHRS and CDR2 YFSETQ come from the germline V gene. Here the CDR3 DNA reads TGCGCCAGCAGCCGAGGGGGGACTAATGAAAAACTGTTTTTT. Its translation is CASSRGGTNEKLFF.

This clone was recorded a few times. CDR3 sequence reads: CASSRSGQYNNEQFF. The CDR3 nucleotides are TGTGCCAGCAGCCGGTCGGGACAATACAACAATGAGCAGTTCTTC. The V call is TRBV6-5, the J call TRBJ2-1, with D possibly matching TRBD1 (6 bases). CDR1 is MNHEY, CDR2 SVGAGI, per germline. The CDR3 extends over 15 amino acids. Trimming took 6 bases from V and 5 from J, leaving 17 bases between them.

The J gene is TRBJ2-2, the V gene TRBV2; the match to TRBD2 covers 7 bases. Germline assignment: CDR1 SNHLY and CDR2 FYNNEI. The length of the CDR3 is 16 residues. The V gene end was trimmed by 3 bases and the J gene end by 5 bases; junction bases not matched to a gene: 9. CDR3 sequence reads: CASSDRTSQVTGELFF. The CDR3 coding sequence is TGTGCCAGCAGTGATAGGACTAGTCAAGTAACCGGGGAGCTGTTTTTT.

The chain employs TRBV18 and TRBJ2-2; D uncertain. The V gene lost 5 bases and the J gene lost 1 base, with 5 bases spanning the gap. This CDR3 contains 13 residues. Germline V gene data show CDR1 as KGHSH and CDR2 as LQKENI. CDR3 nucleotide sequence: TGTGCCAGCTCAGGCGAGAACACCGGGGAGCTGTTTTTT. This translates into CASSGENTGELFF.

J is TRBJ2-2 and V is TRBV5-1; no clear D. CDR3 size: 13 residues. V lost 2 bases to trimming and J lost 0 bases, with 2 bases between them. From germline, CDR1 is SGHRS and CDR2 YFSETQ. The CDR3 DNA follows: TGCGCCAGCAGCTTTCCGAACACCGGGGAGCTGTTTTTT. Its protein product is CASSFPNTGELFF.

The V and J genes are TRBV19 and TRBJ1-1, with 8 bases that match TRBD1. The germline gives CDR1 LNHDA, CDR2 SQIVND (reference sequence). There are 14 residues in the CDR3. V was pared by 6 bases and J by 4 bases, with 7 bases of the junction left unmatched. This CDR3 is CASRPDRVGTEAFF. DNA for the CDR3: TGTGCCAGTAGGCCGGACAGGGTTGGCACTGAAGCTTTCTTT.

CDR3 residues: CASSDRDRAGVETQYF. The CDR3 bases are TGTGCCAGCAGTGATCGGGACAGGGCAGGGGTAGAGACCCAGTACTTC. The genes are TRBV2 and TRBJ2-5, with 9 bases lining up with TRBD1. The CDR3 length is 16 residues. V dropped 3 bases and J dropped 4; count of bases not matched to a gene: 9. From germline, CDR1 is SNHLY and CDR2 FYNNEI.

CDR3 protein: CASSSTGVREQYF. CDR3 bases: TGTGCCAGCAGCTCCACAGGGGTACGGGAGCAGTACTTC. This chain uses TRBV7-2 with TRBJ2-7, with 7 positions matching TRBD1. The CDR3 contains 13 residues. V was clipped by 4 bases and J by 7 bases; unmatched bases: 7. Germline V gene sequence: CDR1 SGHTA, CDR2 FQGNSA.

The CDR3 loop reads CASSWGDRDSYGYTF. The DNA for the CDR3 is TGCGCCAGCAGCTGGGGGGACAGGGATTCCTATGGCTACACCTTC. V usage is TRBV5-1 and J usage is TRBJ1-2, with 9 bases fitting TRBD1. Per the germline V gene, CDR1 is SGHRS and CDR2 is YFSETQ. With 3 bases clipped from V and 4 bases from J, the junction kept 7 bases outside the gene matches. CDR3 length equals 15 residues.

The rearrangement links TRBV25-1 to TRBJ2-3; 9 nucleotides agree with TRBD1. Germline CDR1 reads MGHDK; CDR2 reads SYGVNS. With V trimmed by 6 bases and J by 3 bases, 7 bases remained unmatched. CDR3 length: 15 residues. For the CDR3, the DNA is TGTGCCAGCAGCCACAGGGGGCAAGGGACAGATACGCAGTATTTT. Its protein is CASSHRGQGTDTQYF. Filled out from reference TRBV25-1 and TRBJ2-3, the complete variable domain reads EADIYQTPRYLVIGTGKKITLECSQTMGHDKMYWYQQDPGMELHLIHYSYGVNSTEKGDLSSESTVSRIRTEHFPLTLESARPSHTSQYLCASSHRGQGTDTQYFGPGTRLTVL.

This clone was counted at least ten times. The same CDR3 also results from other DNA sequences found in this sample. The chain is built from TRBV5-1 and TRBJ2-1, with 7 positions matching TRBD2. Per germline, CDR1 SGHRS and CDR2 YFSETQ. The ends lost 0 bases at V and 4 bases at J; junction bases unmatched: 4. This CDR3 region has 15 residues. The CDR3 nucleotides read TGCGCCAGCAGCTTGGTGTCTAGCGGATACAATGAGCAGTTCTTC. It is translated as CASSLVSSGYNEQFF.

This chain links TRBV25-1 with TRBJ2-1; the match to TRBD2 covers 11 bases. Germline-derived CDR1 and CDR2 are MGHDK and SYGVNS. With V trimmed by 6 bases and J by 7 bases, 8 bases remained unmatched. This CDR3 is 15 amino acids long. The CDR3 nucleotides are TGTGCCAGCAGGAGTACTAGCGGGAGTTGGAATGAGCAGTTCTTC. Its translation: CASRSTSGSWNEQFF.

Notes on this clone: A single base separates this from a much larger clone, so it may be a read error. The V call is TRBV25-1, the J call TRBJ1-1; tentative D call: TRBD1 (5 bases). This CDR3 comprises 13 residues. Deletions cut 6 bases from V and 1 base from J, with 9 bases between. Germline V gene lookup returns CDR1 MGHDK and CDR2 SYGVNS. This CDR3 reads CASSLQENTEAFF. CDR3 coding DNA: TGTGCCAGCAGCTTACAGGAGAACACTGAAGCTTTCTTT.

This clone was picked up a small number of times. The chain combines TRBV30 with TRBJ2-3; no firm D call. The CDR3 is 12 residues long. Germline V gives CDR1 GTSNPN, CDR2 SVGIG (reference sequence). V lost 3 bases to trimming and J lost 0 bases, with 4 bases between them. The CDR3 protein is CAWRASTDTQYF. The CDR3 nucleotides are TGTGCCTGGAGGGCTAGCACAGATACGCAGTATTTT.

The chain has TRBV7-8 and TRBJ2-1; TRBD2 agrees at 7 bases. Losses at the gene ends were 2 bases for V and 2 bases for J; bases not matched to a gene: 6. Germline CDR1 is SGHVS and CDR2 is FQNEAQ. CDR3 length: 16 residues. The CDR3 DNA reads TGTGCCAGCAGCTTACTGGCGGGAGCCCCCTACAATGAGCAGTTCTTC. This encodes CASSLLAGAPYNEQFF.

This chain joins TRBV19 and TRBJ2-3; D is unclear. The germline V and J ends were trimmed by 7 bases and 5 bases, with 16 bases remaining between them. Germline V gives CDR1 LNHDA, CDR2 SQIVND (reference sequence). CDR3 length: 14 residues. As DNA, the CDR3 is TGTGCCAGTACACCAGCAATGGTAGGAGATACGCAGTATTTT. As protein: CASTPAMVGDTQYF.

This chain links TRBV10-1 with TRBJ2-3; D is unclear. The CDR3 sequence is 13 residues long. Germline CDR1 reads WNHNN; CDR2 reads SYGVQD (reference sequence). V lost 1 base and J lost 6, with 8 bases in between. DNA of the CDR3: TGCGCCAGCAGTGAGTTCGGTGGGGATACGCAGTATTTT. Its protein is CASSEFGGDTQYF.

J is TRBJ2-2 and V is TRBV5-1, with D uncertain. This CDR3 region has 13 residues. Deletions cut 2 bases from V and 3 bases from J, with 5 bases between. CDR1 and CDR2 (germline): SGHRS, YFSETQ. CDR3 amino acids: CASSLRDTGELFF. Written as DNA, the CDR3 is TGCGCCAGCAGCTTAAGAGACACCGGGGAGCTGTTTTTT.

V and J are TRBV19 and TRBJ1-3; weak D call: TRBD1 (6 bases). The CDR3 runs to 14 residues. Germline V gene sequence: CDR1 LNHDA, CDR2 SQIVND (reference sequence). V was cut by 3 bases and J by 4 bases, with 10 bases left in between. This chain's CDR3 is CASSIRDIGNTIYF. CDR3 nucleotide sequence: TGTGCCAGTAGTATTAGGGACATCGGAAACACCATATATTTT.

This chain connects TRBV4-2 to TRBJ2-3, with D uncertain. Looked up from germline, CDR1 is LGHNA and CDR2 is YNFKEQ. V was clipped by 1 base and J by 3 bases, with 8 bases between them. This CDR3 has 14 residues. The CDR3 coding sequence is TGTGCCAGCAGCCAAGTCGAAAGGACAGATACGCAGTATTTT. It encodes CASSQVERTDTQYF.

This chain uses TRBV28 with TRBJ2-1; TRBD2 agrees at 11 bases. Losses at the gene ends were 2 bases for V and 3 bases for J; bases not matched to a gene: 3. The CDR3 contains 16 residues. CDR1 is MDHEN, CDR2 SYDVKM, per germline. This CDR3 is CASSLTTSGSYNEQFF. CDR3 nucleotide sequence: TGTGCCAGCAGTTTAACAACTAGCGGGAGCTACAATGAGCAGTTCTTC. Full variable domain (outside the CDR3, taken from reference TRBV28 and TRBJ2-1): DVKVTQSSRYLVKRTGEKVFLECVQDMDHENMFWYRQDPGLGLRLIYFSYDVKMKEKGDIPEGYSVSREKKERFSLILESASTNQTSMYLCASSLTTSGSYNEQFFGPGTRLTVL.

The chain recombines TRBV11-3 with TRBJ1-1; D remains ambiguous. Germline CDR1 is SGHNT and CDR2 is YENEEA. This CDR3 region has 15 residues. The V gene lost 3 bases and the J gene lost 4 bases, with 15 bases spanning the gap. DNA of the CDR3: TGTGCCAGCAGCTTTTTGCGGGGAAGGAGCACTGAAGCTTTCTTT. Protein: CASSFLRGRSTEAFF.